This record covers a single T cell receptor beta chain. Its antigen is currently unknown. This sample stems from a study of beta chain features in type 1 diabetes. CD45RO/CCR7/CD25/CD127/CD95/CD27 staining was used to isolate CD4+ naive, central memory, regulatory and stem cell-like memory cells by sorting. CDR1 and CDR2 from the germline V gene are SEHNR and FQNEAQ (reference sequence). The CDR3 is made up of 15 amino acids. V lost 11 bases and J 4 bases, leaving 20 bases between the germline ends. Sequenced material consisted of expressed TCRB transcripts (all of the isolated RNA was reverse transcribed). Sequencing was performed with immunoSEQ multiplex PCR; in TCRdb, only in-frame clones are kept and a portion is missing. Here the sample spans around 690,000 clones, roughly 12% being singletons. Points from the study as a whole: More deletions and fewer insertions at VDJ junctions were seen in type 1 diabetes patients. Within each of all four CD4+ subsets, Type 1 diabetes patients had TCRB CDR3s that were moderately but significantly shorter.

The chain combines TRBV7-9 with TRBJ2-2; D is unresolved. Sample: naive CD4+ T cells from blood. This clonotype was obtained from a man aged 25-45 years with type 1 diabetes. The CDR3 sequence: CAGQKGSLSTGELFF. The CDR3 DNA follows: TGTGCCGGCCAAAAGGGTAGCTTGAGCACCGGGGAGCTGTTTTTT.